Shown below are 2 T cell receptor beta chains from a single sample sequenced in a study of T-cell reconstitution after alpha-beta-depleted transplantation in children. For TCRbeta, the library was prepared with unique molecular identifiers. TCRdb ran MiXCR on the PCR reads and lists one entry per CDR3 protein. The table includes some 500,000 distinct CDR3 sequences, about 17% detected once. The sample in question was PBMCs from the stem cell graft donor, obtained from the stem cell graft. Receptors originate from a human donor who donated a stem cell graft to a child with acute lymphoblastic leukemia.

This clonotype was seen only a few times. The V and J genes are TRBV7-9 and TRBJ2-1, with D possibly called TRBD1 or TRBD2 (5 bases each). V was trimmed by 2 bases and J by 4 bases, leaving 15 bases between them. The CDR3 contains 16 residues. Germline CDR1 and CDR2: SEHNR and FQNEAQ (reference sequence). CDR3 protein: CASSLSRNRRYNEQFF. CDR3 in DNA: TGTGCCAGCAGCTTATCCCGGAACAGGAGGTACAATGAGCAGTTCTTC.

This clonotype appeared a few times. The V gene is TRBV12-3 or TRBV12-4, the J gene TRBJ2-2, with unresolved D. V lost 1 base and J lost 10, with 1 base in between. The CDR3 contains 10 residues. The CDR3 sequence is CASSLVELFF. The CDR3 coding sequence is TGTGCCAGCAGTTTAGTGGAGCTGTTTTTT.